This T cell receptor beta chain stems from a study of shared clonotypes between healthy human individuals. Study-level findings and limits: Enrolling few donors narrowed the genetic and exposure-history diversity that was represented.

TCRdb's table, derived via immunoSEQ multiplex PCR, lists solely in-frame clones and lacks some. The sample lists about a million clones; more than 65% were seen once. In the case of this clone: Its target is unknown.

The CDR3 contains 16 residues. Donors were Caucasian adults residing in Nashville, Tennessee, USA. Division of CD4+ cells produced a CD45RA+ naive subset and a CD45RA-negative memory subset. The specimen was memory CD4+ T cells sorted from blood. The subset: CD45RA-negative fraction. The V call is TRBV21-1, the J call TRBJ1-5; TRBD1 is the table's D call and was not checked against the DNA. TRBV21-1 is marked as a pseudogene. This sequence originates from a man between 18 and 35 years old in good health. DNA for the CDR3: TGTGCCAGCAGCAACCTTGGACAGGGAAAGACACAGCCCCAGCATTTT. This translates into CASSNLGQGKTQPQHF.